This T cell receptor (beta chain) was obtained from a study of blood T cells in healthy people across ages. Study-wide points: Whereas aged donors had fewer naive CD4+ cells, long-lived donors had more of them and higher diversity.

With a J-beta primer mix and a sample-barcoded 5' primer, a second PCR ran about 7 to 12 cycles. TCRdb re-analysed the 5' RACE reads in MiXCR, keeping a single row per CDR3 protein. The sample consists of about 590,000 distinct CDR3 sequences, 25% to 35% of them appearing once. On this clonotype itself: The antigen is not known.

The length of the CDR3 is 15 residues. Looked up from germline, CDR1 is SGHVS and CDR2 is FNYEAQ. V lost 5 bases and J lost 7; bases outside the gene matches: 10. Sequences were obtained from blood. This sequence was found in an elderly woman in good health. This rearrangement joins TRBV7-6 to TRBJ2-5; 10 nucleotides agree with TRBD1. The CDR3 loop is CASSRTTGGVGTQYF. The CDR3 DNA reads TGTGCCAGCAGCCGCACGACAGGGGGCGTAGGGACCCAGTACTTC.